The rows below give T cell receptor beta chains drawn from one sample of a study of T cell clonotyping in hematopoietic cell transplantation. This table comes from immunoSEQ multiplex PCR, and its TCRdb copy is limited to in-frame clones, with some not included. The sample comprises 49,000 or so clones, about four fifths of which are singletons, and 5.3% rests with the top ten. Material: peripheral blood mononuclear cells, obtained before stem cell transplant. The receptors were sampled from a man in his sixties with myelodysplastic syndrome. Some clones in this sample may be carry-over from other donors' samples. Each CDR3 is given with its conserved first and last residue. A D gene is named only where the DNA matches it firmly. A clone size is listed for some rows: how often the clone was seen (once, few, many), or a class if it is expanded.

V	J	D	size	DNA	CDR3
TRBV2	TRBJ2-2	.	.	TGTGCCAGCAGTGAACACGGTCAACAGACCGGGGAGCTGTTTTTT	CASSEHGQQTGELFF
TRBV9	TRBJ1-2	.	.	TGTGCCAGCAGCGTAGAGAGCAAGGGCGTGAAATCTGGCTACACCTTC	CASSVESKGVKSGYTF
TRBV19	TRBJ2-7	TRBD2	.	TGTGCCAGTAGTACGGGACTAGCGGGGGTTACCTTC	CASSTGLAGVTF
TRBV30	TRBJ1-1	TRBD1	.	TGTGCCTGGACTCGGACAGGGAACACTGAAGCTTTCTTT	CAWTRTGNTEAFF
TRBV4-1	TRBJ2-3	TRBD2	.	TGCGCCAGCAGCCAAGATCTTCGAGCGGCGGGGGATGATACGCAGTATTTT	CASSQDLRAAGDDTQYF
TRBV5-1	TRBJ2-3	TRBD2	.	TGCGCCAGCAAGATATCCGGGACTAGCTTCACTAGCACAGATACGCAGTATTTT	CASKISGTSFTSTDTQYF
TRBV14	TRBJ1-1	TRBD1	.	TGTGCCAGCAGCCCCAAGGGGGTTTGGCAGGGGGTGCCTGAAGCTTTCTTT	CASSPKGVWQGVPEAFF
TRBV5-1	TRBJ1-5	TRBD1	.	TGCGCCAGCAGCAGGCAGAGGACAGGGAAAGGTGATCAGCCCCAGCATTTT	CASSRQRTGKGDQPQHF
TRBV2	TRBJ1-2	.	.	TGTGCCAGCAGTGCATGGCAGGGTGAGGGCTACACCTTC	CASSAWQGEGYTF
TRBV6-1	TRBJ2-7	.	.	TGTGCCAGCAGTGAATGGGGGACCTTTAGCTACGAGCAGTACTTC	CASSEWGTFSYEQYF
TRBV7-8	TRBJ1-2	.	.	TGTGCCAGCAGCTTACGGGGTGCTTGGGGCTACACCTTC	CASSLRGAWGYTF
TRBV29-1	TRBJ2-2	TRBD2	.	TGCAGCGTTGAAGGCCTAGCGGGGGGGCTGAACACCGGGGAGCTGTTTTTT	CSVEGLAGGLNTGELFF
TRBV25-1	TRBJ2-7	.	.	TGTGCCAGCAGTGAAGGTGTGCAGTACTTC	CASSEGVQYF
TRBV7-8	TRBJ1-1	.	.	TGTGCCAGCAGATCCGTTTTTATGAACACTGAAGCTTTCTTT	CASRSVFMNTEAFF
TRBV28	TRBJ1-1	.	.	TGTGCCAGCAACGCCATGGGGGAGAGGACTGAAGCTTTCTTT	CASNAMGERTEAFF
TRBV6-4	TRBJ2-3	TRBD2	.	TGTGCCAGCAGTGAAAAAAGCGGGGGCACAGATACGCAGTATTTT	CASSEKSGGTDTQYF
TRBV7-9	TRBJ1-6	.	few	TGTGCCAGCAGCTTGGACATTTCGTCGGGGAATTCACCCCTCCACTTT	CASSLDISSGNSPLHF
TRBV23-1	TRBJ1-5	.	.	TGCGCCAGCAGTCAATCCTCCCCCAATCAGCCCCAGCATTTT	CASSQSSPNQPQHF
TRBV27	TRBJ2-3	TRBD2	medium-sized	TGTGCCAGCAGCCCGGGGCGGGGGGGCAGAGATACGCAGTATTTT	CASSPGRGGRDTQYF
TRBV28	TRBJ1-3	.	.	TGTGCCAGCACACAGGGAGGAAACACCATATATTTT	CASTQGGNTIYF
TRBV7-2	TRBJ2-7	.	once	TGTGCCAGCAGCGCACAGGGACTGTATATCGCCTACGAGCAGTACTTC	CASSAQGLYIAYEQYF
TRBV19	TRBJ2-7	TRBD1	.	TGTGCCAGTAGCCCAACAGGGGGCAAATACGAGCAGTACTTC	CASSPTGGKYEQYF
TRBV7-2	TRBJ2-3	.	.	TGTGCCAGCAGCCCGCGACGGGGGTCCACAGATACGCAGTATTTT	CASSPRRGSTDTQYF
TRBV4-1	TRBJ2-2	TRBD1	.	TGCGCCAGCAGCCAAGAAAGGACAGGGGCGACGAACACCGGGGAGCTGTTTTTT	CASSQERTGATNTGELFF
TRBV10-3	TRBJ1-1	TRBD1	.	TGTGCCATCAGTGAGGGGGGACAGGCTAAAAGGGCTGGAGCTTTCTTT	CAISEGGQAKRAGAFF
TRBV29-1	TRBJ1-1	TRBD1	.	TGCAGCTCGCGACAGGGAGGAGACACTGAAGCTTTCTTT	CSSRQGGDTEAFF
TRBV19	TRBJ1-5	TRBD1	.	TGTGCCAGTACCCCGAGTGCGGACAGGGGGTATCAGCCCCAGCATTTT	CASTPSADRGYQPQHF
TRBV6-6	TRBJ2-7	.	.	TGTGCCAGCAGTTACGTTGAAAGCGAGCAGTACTTC	CASSYVESEQYF
TRBV7-6	TRBJ2-1	.	.	TGTGCCAGCAGCTTATTTCAGGGAATGCAGTTCTTC	CASSLFQGMQFF
TRBV6-5	TRBJ1-5	.	.	TGTGCCAGCAGTTACGGAATCTCCTGGCCCCAGCATTTT	CASSYGISWPQHF
TRBV7-2	TRBJ1-4	TRBD1	.	TGTGCCAGCAGCCAAAACAGGGGAGGCGGTGAAAAACTGTTTTTT	CASSQNRGGGEKLFF
TRBV6-1	TRBJ1-6	.	few	TGTGCCAGCAGTGGACCGACAGGTTCCGACTATAATTCACCCCTCCACTTT	CASSGPTGSDYNSPLHF
TRBV19	TRBJ2-2	.	.	TGTGCCAGTAGTTCGGGATCCGGGGAGCTGTTTTTT	CASSSGSGELFF
TRBV6-1	TRBJ2-5	.	.	TGTGCCAGCAGTGGCGTAGCAGGGGGGGGAGAGACCCAGTACTTC	CASSGVAGGGETQYF
TRBV7-2	TRBJ2-4	.	few	TGTGCCAGCAGCTTAGTGGGCTCGCCAGCCAAAAACATTCAGTACTTC	CASSLVGSPAKNIQYF
TRBV30	TRBJ1-2	TRBD1	.	TGTGCCTGGAGTCAGGGGGGGAATGGTGGCTATGGCTACACCTTC	CAWSQGGNGGYGYTF
TRBV28	TRBJ2-2	TRBD1	once	TGTGCCATCCCGGACAGGGGAAGGACCGGGGAGCTGTTTTTT	CAIPDRGRTGELFF
TRBV30	TRBJ1-6	.	.	TGTGCCTGGAGTGTACAAGACAATTCACCCCTCCACTTT	CAWSVQDNSPLHF
TRBV4-3	TRBJ1-2	.	.	TGCGCCAGCAGCCTTGGGCCGGCGGGTGGCTACACCTTC	CASSLGPAGGYTF
TRBV28	TRBJ2-6	.	.	TGTGCCAGCAGTTTGGTCAGGATAGTGCTCTCTGGGGCCAACGTCCTGACTTTC	CASSLVRIVLSGANVLTF
TRBV6-5	TRBJ1-2	.	few	TGTGCCAGCAGTTACAGGGGTGGCTACACCTTC	CASSYRGGYTF
TRBV6-5	TRBJ2-7	TRBD2	.	TGTGCCAGCAGTTACGCGGGGGACGGTACCTACGAGCAGTACTTC	CASSYAGDGTYEQYF
TRBV7-9	TRBJ1-1	.	.	TGTGCCAGCAGCTTAATCGGAAATGGGGACACTGAAGCTTTCTTT	CASSLIGNGDTEAFF
TRBV5-6	TRBJ1-1	TRBD1	.	TGTGCCAGCAGTTCGACAGGGGTGGGGAACACTGAAGCTTTCTTT	CASSSTGVGNTEAFF